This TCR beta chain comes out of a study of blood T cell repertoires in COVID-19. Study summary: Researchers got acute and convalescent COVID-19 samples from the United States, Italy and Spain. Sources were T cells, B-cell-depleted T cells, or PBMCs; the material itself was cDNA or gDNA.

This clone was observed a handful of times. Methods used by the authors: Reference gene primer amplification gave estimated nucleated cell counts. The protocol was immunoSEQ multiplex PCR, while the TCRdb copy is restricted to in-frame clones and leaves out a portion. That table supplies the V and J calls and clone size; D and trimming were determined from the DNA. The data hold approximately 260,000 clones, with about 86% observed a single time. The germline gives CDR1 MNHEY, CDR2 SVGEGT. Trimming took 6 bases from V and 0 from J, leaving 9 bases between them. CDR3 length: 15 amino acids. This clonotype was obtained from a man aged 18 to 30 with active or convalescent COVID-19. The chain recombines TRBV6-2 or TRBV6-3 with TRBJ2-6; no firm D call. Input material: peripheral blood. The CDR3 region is CASSRDNSGANVLTF. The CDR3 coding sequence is TGTGCCAGCAGCCGCGACAACTCTGGGGCCAACGTCCTGACTTTC.